The 9 T cell receptor beta chains below all came from one sample that was sequenced in a study of T cell responses to AZD1222 COVID-19 vaccine. Profiled with immunoSEQ multiplex PCR; TCRdb holds only in-frame clones, not every one. The sample lists 90,000 to 150,000 clones, 70% to 90% occurring once. This specimen consisted of peripheral blood, obtained on day 0 of AZD1222 vaccination. The receptors come from an adult in good health.

The V call is TRBV6-5, the J call TRBJ2-1; maybe TRBD2 (5 bases). V lost 6 bases and J 8 bases, leaving 17 bases between the germline ends. There are 14 residues in the CDR3. CDR1 MNHEY and CDR2 SVGAGI come from the germline V gene. The CDR3 sequence: CASRPIKRRDEQFF. DNA of the CDR3: TGTGCCAGCAGGCCCATTAAGCGGCGGGATGAGCAGTTCTTC.

This chain joins TRBV27 and TRBJ2-1, with unresolved D. The CDR3 consists of 14 residues. Germline V lookup: CDR1 MNHEY, CDR2 SMNVEV (reference sequence). V lost 5 bases to trimming and J lost 1 base, with 9 bases between them. The CDR3 DNA is TGTGCCAGCAGTACAAGCATGTCCTACAATGAGCAGTTCTTC. It encodes CASSTSMSYNEQFF.

The chain carries TRBV29-1 and TRBJ1-1; tentatively, D is TRBD1 (5 bases). This CDR3 spans 12 amino acids. V was shortened by 7 bases and J by 4 bases, with 13 bases between the two germline ends. From germline, CDR1 is SQVTM and CDR2 ANQGSEA. This chain's CDR3 is CSAQWGSTEAFF. The CDR3 DNA reads TGCAGCGCCCAATGGGGGAGCACTGAAGCTTTCTTT.

The chain combines TRBV7-3 with TRBJ2-3, with D possibly TRBD2 on 7 matching bases. V was cut by 5 bases and J by 4 bases, with 10 bases left in between. Germline CDR1 SGHTA, CDR2 FQGTGA. The CDR3 is made up of 13 amino acids. The CDR3 coding sequence is TGTGCCAGCAGCCGCGGGGGCTCAGATACGCAGTATTTT. Protein sequence: CASSRGGSDTQYF.

This rearrangement joins TRBV5-1 to TRBJ1-6, with D uncertain. With 3 bases removed from V and 6 bases from J, the gap between germline ends came to 16 bases. This CDR3 region has 16 residues. Germline-derived CDR1 and CDR2 are SGHRS and YFSETQ. The CDR3 DNA reads as TGCGCCAGCAGCTCGTTAGGGCAGGACCTTAATTCACCCCTCCACTTT. This encodes CASSSLGQDLNSPLHF.

The gene calls are TRBV28 and TRBJ1-5, with 12 bases matching TRBD1. The germline gives CDR1 MDHEN, CDR2 SYDVKM. The J segment lost 8 bases and the V segment lost 4 bases, leaving 3 bases of the junction unmatched. This CDR3 region has 14 residues. CDR3: CASSSGTGGKPQHF. In DNA form, the CDR3 reads TGTGCCAGCAGTTCCGGGACAGGGGGCAAGCCCCAGCATTTT.

This chain joins TRBV7-9 and TRBJ1-2, with D possibly matching TRBD1 (5 bases). CDR3 size: 16 residues. The V gene lost 2 bases and the J gene lost 1 base, with 14 bases spanning the gap. Germline V lookup: CDR1 SEHNR, CDR2 FQNEAQ (reference sequence). Written as DNA, the CDR3 is TGTGCCAGCAGCTTAAGTGGGGATAGGGGTAACTATGGCTACACCTTC. Encoded protein: CASSLSGDRGNYGYTF.

This chain joins TRBV14 and TRBJ1-1; D uncertain. Germline assignment: CDR1 SGHDN and CDR2 FVKESK. V gave up 0 bases and J gave up 1 base, with 12 bases separating them. The CDR3 runs to 16 residues. This CDR3 is CASSQDPGRRNTEAFF. The CDR3 DNA follows: TGTGCCAGCAGCCAAGATCCGGGTCGCCGGAACACTGAAGCTTTCTTT. Variable domain in full (rest from reference TRBV14 and TRBJ1-1): EAGVTQFPSHSVIEKGQTVTLRCDPISGHDNLYWYRRVMGKEIKFLLHFVKESKQDESGMPNNRFLAERTGGTYSTLKVQPAELEDSGVYFCASSQDPGRRNTEAFFGQGTRLTVV.

The chain is built from TRBV9 and TRBJ2-2; 9 positions agree with TRBD2. J gave up 6 bases and V 0 bases, and 3 bases lay outside the gene matches. In germline, CDR1 is SGDLS, CDR2 YYNGEE. This CDR3 contains 15 residues. The CDR3 coding sequence is TGTGCCAGCAGCGTAGAGCCTAGCGGGGCCGGGGAGCTGTTTTTT. This translates into CASSVEPSGAGELFF.